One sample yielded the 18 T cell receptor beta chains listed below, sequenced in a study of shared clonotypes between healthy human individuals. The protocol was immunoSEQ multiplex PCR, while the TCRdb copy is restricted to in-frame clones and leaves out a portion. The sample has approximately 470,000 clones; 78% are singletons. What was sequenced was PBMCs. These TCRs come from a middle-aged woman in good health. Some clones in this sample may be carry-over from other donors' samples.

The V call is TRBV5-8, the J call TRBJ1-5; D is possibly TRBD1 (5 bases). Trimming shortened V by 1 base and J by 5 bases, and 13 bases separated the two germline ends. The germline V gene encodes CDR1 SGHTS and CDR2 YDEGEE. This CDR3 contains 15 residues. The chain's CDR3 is CASSLMEGNHQPQHF. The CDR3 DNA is TGTGCCAGCAGCTTGATGGAGGGGAACCATCAGCCCCAGCATTTT.

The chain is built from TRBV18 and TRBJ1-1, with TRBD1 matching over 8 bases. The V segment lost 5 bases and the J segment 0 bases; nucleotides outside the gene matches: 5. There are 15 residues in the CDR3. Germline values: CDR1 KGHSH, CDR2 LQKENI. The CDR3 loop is CASSSMTGVNTEAFF. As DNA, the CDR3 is TGTGCCAGCTCATCGATGACAGGGGTGAACACTGAAGCTTTCTTT.

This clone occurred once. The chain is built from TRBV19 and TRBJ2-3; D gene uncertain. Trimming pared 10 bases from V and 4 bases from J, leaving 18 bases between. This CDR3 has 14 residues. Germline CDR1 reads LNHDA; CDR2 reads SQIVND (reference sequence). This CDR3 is CATSVSKRSDTQYF. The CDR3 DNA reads TGTGCCACCTCGGTGAGCAAAAGGTCAGATACGCAGTATTTT.

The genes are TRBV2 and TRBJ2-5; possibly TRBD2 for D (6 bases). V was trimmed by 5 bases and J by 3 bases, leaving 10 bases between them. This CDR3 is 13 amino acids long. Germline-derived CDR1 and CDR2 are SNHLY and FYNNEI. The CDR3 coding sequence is TGTGCCAGCAGTCGGGACTCAAAAGAGACCCAGTACTTC. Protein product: CASSRDSKETQYF.

CDR3 bases: TGTGCCTGGAGTTTCAAGTACACTAACACTGAAGCTTTCTTT. Translating gives CAWSFKYTNTEAFF. The chain joins TRBV30 to TRBJ1-1; D call uncertain. The CDR3 covers 14 residues. CDR1 GTSNPN and CDR2 SVGIG come from the germline V gene (reference sequence). The V end lost 2 bases, the J end lost 2 bases, and 12 bases lay between the germline ends.

The chain's CDR3 is CASSFTQGLLDTQYF. The CDR3 nucleotides are TGTGCCAGCAGCTTCACACAGGGTTTGTTAGATACGCAGTATTTT. This chain joins TRBV7-2 and TRBJ2-3; weak D call: TRBD1 (6 bases). Germline CDR1 and CDR2: SGHTA and FQGNSA. Trimming removed 3 bases from V and 5 bases from J, with 15 bases in between. This CDR3 has 15 residues.

This chain's CDR3 is CASSLARLAGGGETQYF. The CDR3 nucleotides are TGTGCCAGCAGCTTAGCGCGATTGGCGGGAGGGGGAGAGACCCAGTACTTC. The genes are TRBV7-2 and TRBJ2-5; 9 bases match TRBD2. Germline assignment: CDR1 SGHTA and CDR2 FQGNSA. This CDR3 is 17 amino acids long. V lost 0 bases to trimming and J lost 4 bases; unmatched junction nucleotides: 9.

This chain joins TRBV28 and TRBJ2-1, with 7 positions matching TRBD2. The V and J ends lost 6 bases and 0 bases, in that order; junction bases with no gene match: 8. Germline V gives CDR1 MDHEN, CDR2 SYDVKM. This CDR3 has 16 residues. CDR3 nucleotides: TGTGCCAGCAGGCCCCCTAGCGGCTCCTCCTACAATGAGCAGTTCTTC. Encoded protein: CASRPPSGSSYNEQFF.

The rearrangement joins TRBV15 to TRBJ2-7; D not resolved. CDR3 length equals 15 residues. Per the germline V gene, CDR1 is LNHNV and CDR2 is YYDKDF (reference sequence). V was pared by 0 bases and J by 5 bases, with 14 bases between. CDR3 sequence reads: CATSREGWGSNEQYF. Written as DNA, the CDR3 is TGTGCCACCAGCAGAGAAGGTTGGGGTTCGAACGAGCAGTACTTC.

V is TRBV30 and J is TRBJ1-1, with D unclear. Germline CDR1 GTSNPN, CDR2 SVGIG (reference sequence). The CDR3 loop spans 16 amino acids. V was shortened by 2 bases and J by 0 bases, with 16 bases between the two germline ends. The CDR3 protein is CAWSSWVGEMNTEAFF. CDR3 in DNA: TGTGCCTGGAGTTCGTGGGTCGGTGAAATGAACACTGAAGCTTTCTTT.

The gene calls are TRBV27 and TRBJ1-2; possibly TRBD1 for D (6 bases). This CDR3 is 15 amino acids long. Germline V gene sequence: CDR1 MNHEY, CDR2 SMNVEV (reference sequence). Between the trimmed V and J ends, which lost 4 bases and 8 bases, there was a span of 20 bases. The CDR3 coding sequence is TGTGCCAGCAGTTCAACAGGGATCCCCTTAGAGGGCTACACCTTC. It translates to CASSSTGIPLEGYTF.

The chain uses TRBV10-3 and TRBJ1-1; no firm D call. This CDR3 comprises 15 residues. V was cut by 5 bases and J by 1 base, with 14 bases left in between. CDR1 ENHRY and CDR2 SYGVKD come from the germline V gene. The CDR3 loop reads CAISTVPRENTEAFF. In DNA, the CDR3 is TGTGCCATCAGTACAGTTCCGCGGGAGAACACTGAAGCTTTCTTT.

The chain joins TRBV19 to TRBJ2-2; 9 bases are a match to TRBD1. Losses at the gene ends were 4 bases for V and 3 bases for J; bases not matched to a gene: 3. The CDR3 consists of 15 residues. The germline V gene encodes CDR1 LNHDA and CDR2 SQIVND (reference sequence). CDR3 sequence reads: CASSRTGVDTGELFF. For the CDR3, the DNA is TGTGCCAGTAGTAGGACAGGGGTTGACACCGGGGAGCTGTTTTTT.

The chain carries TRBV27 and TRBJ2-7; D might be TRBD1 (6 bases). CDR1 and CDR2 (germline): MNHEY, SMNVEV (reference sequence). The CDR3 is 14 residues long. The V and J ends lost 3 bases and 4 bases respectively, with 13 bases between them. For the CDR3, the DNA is TGTGCCAGCAGTTTCCCGGACAGCTATTACGAGCAGTACTTC. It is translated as CASSFPDSYYEQYF.

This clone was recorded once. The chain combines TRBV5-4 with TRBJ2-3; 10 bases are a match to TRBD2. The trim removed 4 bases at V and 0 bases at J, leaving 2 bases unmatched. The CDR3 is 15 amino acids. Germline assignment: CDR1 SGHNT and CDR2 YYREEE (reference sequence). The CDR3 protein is CASSRTSGSTDTQYF. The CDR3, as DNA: TGTGCCAGCAGCAGGACTAGCGGAAGCACAGATACGCAGTATTTT.

CDR3 sequence reads: CASSPWDWLRPDTQYF. CDR3 DNA: TGTGCCAGCAGCCCATGGGACTGGTTACGACCAGATACGCAGTATTTT. This chain joins TRBV11-1 and TRBJ2-3; D may be TRBD2 (6 bases). Germline V lookup: CDR1 SGHAT, CDR2 FQDESV (reference sequence). The V end lost 5 bases, the J end lost 4 bases, and 19 bases lay between the germline ends. The CDR3 covers 16 residues.

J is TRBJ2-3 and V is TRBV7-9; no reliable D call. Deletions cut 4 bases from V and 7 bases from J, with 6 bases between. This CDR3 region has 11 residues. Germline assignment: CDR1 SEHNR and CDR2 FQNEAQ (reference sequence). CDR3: CASSYENTQYF. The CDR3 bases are TGTGCCAGCAGCTATGAGAATACGCAGTATTTT.

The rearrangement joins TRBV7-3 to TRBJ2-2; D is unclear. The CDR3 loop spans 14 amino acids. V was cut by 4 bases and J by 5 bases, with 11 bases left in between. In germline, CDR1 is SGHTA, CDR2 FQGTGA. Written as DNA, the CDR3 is TGTGCCAGCAGCTCCCGGTCGACGACCGGGGAGCTGTTTTTT. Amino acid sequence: CASSSRSTTGELFF.